This T cell receptor (beta chain) was captured in a study of T cell responses to AZD1222 COVID-19 vaccine. Study-wide background: Second doses were pooled across both intervals (about 4 or about 12 weeks). Study-wide findings and caveats: Spike was spanned by vaccine-associated CD4 TCRs, which were dominant at 160-218 and 743-854. Within unmutated variant regions lay the reported targets of nearly half of spike-specific TCRs. No repertoire was sampled before or during the peak T cell response, only after it.

V lost 4 bases to trimming and J lost 6 bases; unmatched junction nucleotides: 5. This CDR3 is 14 amino acids long. Germline CDR1 MDHEN, CDR2 SYDVKM. About this clone itself: Its antigen is unidentified.

Measured with immunoSEQ multiplex PCR; TCRdb has only the in-frame clones, and not every one. The sample has roughly 130,000 clones, 91% seen once. The sample consisted of peripheral blood, taken on day 0 of AZD1222 vaccination. The gene calls are TRBV28 and TRBJ1-2; TRBD1 matches at 10 bases. The sequence was collected from an adult in good health. CDR3 in DNA: TGTGCCAGCAGTTCACCCGGGACAGGGGATGGCTACACCTTC. Its protein is CASSSPGTGDGYTF.